This TCR beta chain was documented in a study of Ad26.COV2.S vaccination and SARS-CoV-2 variants. CDR3 length equals 13 residues. CDR1 SQVTM and CDR2 ANQGSEA come from the germline V gene. The V gene lost 7 bases and the J gene lost 0 bases, with 12 bases spanning the gap. Measured with immunoSEQ multiplex PCR; TCRdb has only the in-frame clones, and not every one. This sample carries some 480,000 clones, 87% of them seen once, and the ten largest clones take 9.5% to 15%. Sample treatment: about 20 received Ad26.COV2.S at low or high dose, single or two shots; roughly five received placebo; per-sample allocation not given. At day 63 after the first vaccine or placebo injection, samples were drawn. For this clone: What it binds is not known.

Study-wide findings and caveats: Reported post-vaccination CD8+ and CD4+ T cell responses to spike showed substantial breadth.

The source of this sequence is a person between 18 and 65 years old who received the Ad26.COV2.S COVID-19 vaccine or a placebo. The sample in question was peripheral blood, obtained in a trial of Ad26.COV2.S vaccine versus placebo. V usage is TRBV29-1 and J usage is TRBJ1-2; D is uncertain. The CDR3 reads CSATDGANYGYTF. DNA for the CDR3: TGCAGCGCCACGGACGGTGCTAACTATGGCTACACCTTC.